This T cell receptor (beta chain) was identified in a study of blood T cell repertoires in COVID-19. Study-wide context: Italy, Spain and the United States were the sources of the convalescent and acute COVID-19 samples. Sources were T cells, B-cell-depleted T cells, or PBMCs; the material itself was cDNA or gDNA.

Source study methods: Reference gene primer amplification gave estimated nucleated cell counts. Data came from immunoSEQ multiplex PCR; TCRdb stores just in-frame clones and leaves some out. The D gene and trimming were derived from the DNA, and the V and J assignments and clone size from that table. The sample consists of roughly 71,000 clones, 86% of them appearing once. The CDR3 sequence is 17 residues long. CDR1 and CDR2 from the germline V gene are MDHEN and SYDVKM. J gave up 3 bases and V 4 bases, and 7 bases lay outside the gene matches. This sequence joins TRBV28 and TRBJ2-2; 11 bases map to TRBD2. The material sequenced was peripheral blood. This TCR was sampled from a man aged 30-40 years with acute or convalescent COVID-19. The CDR3, as DNA: TGTGCCAGCAGTTCTAGCGGGAGGACTTCGTACACCGGGGAGCTGTTTTTT. It is translated as CASSSSGRTSYTGELFF.